This T cell receptor (beta chain) was documented in a study of T cells in Graves' hyperthyroidism and ophthalmopathy. Across the whole study: Peripheral blood was collected at initial diagnosis, before any treatment.

Researchers amplified the TCR beta CDR3 regions from RNA transcripts. TCR CDR3 regions were first amplified by RT-PCR with HTBI primers. TCRdb used MiXCR to reprocess the multiplex PCR reads, holding one entry per CDR3 protein. Of a few hundred thousand distinct CDR3 sequences in the sample, about 16% were seen once. Broader study findings: A 13 V-J model separated ophthalmopathy from stable hyperthyroidism.

This clonotype was observed many times. Its matching antigen is unknown. The V gene lost 0 bases and the J gene lost 10 bases, with 1 base spanning the gap. CDR3 length: 10 amino acids. The V gene's germline CDR1 is SEHNR and CDR2 FQNEAQ (reference sequence). This TCR was sampled from a woman in her forties or fifties with Graves' hyperthyroidism that later progressed to Graves' ophthalmopathy. The chain is built from TRBV7-9 and TRBJ2-1; D is undetermined. The source material was blood. The CDR3 bases are TGTGCCAGCAGCTTAGCAGAGCAGTTCTTC. Its protein product is CASSLAEQFF. The complete variable domain, with remaining parts taken from reference TRBV7-9 and TRBJ2-1, reads DTGVSQNPRHKITKRGQNVTFRCDPISEHNRLYWYRQTLGQGPEFLTYFQNEAQLEKSRLLSDRFSAERPKGSFSTLEIQRTEQGDSAMYLCASSLAEQFFGPGTRLTVL.